The 2 T cell receptor beta chains below come from one sample, sequenced in a study of identifying expanded T cells in peripheral blood. Only in-frame clones appear in the TCRdb table, and some are missing; sequencing was by immunoSEQ multiplex PCR. The sample includes 80,000 to 90,000 clones, about 88% of them seen just once. Sequencing was performed on blood. The source of these receptors is a person aged 18 to 70 in good health.

The V and J genes are TRBV25-1 and TRBJ1-2, with D possibly TRBD1 on 6 matching bases. The V end lost 6 bases, the J end lost 0 bases, and 17 bases lay between the germline ends. Germline assignment: CDR1 MGHDK and CDR2 SYGVNS. This CDR3 comprises 16 residues. CDR3 amino acids: CASRRAWGQPNYGYTF. Here the CDR3 DNA reads TGTGCCAGCAGGAGGGCATGGGGGCAGCCTAACTATGGCTACACCTTC.

This clone was counted only a few times. CDR3 sequence: CASSPAAGQAHGYTF. The CDR3 DNA is TGTGCCAGCAGCCCTGCTGCGGGACAGGCTCATGGCTACACCTTC. The chain combines TRBV27 with TRBJ1-2; 8 nucleotides match TRBD1. Germline assignment: CDR1 MNHEY and CDR2 SMNVEV (reference sequence). J was trimmed by 6 bases and V by 6 bases; bases with no gene match: 12. CDR3 length: 15 amino acids.